The rows below give T cell receptor beta chains drawn from one sample of a study of blood T cell repertoires in COVID-19. Method: immunoSEQ multiplex PCR; TCRdb's copy keeps in-frame clones and lacks some. The repertoire includes 270,000 or so clones, nearly 90% of them detected once, and roughly 2% sits in the top ten. Sequenced sample: peripheral blood. These TCRs come from a woman aged 55-70 years with COVID-19, enrolled during active disease. Each CDR3 is given with its conserved first and last residue. The D gene is left open where the match is weak. Expanded clones get a size class; other rows say once, few or many, or leave the size out.

v_gene	j_gene	abundance	d_gene	CDR3nt	CDR3aa
TRBV19	TRBJ1-2	.	.	TGTGCCAGTAGCCGCGGACATTTAGCTAACTATGGCTACACCTTC	CASSRGHLANYGYTF
TRBV7-8	TRBJ1-5	once	TRBD1	TGTGCCAGCAGCCATAGGGGGCTCAATCAGCCCCAGCATTTT	CASSHRGLNQPQHF
TRBV9	TRBJ2-2	.	.	TGTGCCAGCAGACTCATGTGGGCCGCCACCGGGGAGCTGTTTTTT	CASRLMWAATGELFF
TRBV15	TRBJ2-5	.	.	TGTGCCACCAGCAGAGATCGGTGGACTCACGAGACCCAGTACTTC	CATSRDRWTHETQYF
TRBV7-3	TRBJ1-6	.	TRBD1	TGTGCCAGCAGCTTAACGGGACAGACGAGCTCCTATAATTCACCCCTCCACTTT	CASSLTGQTSSYNSPLHF
TRBV19	TRBJ1-2	once	.	TGTGCCAGTAGGAGCCAATATCCTCGACAGCCAAAATACTATGGCTACACCTTC	CASRSQYPRQPKYYGYTF
TRBV7-7	TRBJ2-1	once	.	TGTGCTAGCAGCTCCGCCCCTGGACTTACAATGAGCAGTTCAGTAGCGCAGTTCTTC	CASSSAPGLTMSSSVAQFF
TRBV9	TRBJ1-3	.	.	TGTGCCAGCAGCGTAGTAGGTGGGGCATCGCCTGGAAACACCATATATTTT	CASSVVGGASPGNTIYF
TRBV18	TRBJ2-5	.	.	TGTGCCAGCTCCCCTCGGGCAGGGCAAAGGAAAGAGACCCAGTACTTC	CASSPRAGQRKETQYF
TRBV10-1	TRBJ1-5	.	TRBD1	TGCGCCAGCAACCGACAGGGGCTATATAGCAATCAGCCCCAGCATTTT	CASNRQGLYSNQPQHF
TRBV7-9	TRBJ2-7	.	.	TGTGCCAGCAGCTCCTGGGGGACTGGCTACGAGCAGTACTTC	CASSSWGTGYEQYF
TRBV5-6	TRBJ2-5	.	TRBD1	TGTGCCAGCAGCTTGGGTGAGACAGGGGCACCAGAGACCCAGTACTTC	CASSLGETGAPETQYF
TRBV19	TRBJ2-1	.	TRBD2	TGTGCCAGTAGTATAACTAGCGGGGGTTACTACAATGAGCAGTTCTTC	CASSITSGGYYNEQFF
TRBV7-3	TRBJ1-6	.	TRBD1	TGTGCCAGCAGCCTAGGGACAGATAATTCACCCCTCCACTTT	CASSLGTDNSPLHF
TRBV5-6	TRBJ1-1	.	.	TGTGCCAGCAGCAGACGGGGGGGCCCGTACACTGAAGCTTTCTTT	CASSRRGGPYTEAFF
TRBV18	TRBJ2-1	.	.	TGTGCCAGCTCACCACCGGAGGGTAACAATGAGCAGTTCTTC	CASSPPEGNNEQFF
TRBV7-8	TRBJ1-5	.	.	TGTGCCAGCAGCTTAGTCCGGGTTCCTAATCAGCCCCAGCATTTT	CASSLVRVPNQPQHF
TRBV4-1	TRBJ1-1	.	TRBD1	TGCGCCAGCAGCCAGGCCGGGGGAGGGACAGGAGCTTTCTTT	CASSQAGGGTGAFF
TRBV6-6	TRBJ1-2	.	TRBD1	TGTGCCAGCAACCACAGGGGTACGAACTATGGCTACACCTTC	CASNHRGTNYGYTF
TRBV5-8	TRBJ1-5	once	.	TGTGCCAGCAGCTTTCGGGGGAGCGGGGGTGCCCAGCATTTT	CASSFRGSGGAQHF
TRBV9	TRBJ1-2	.	TRBD1	TGTGCCAGCAGCGGCGGGACAGAGATTTATGGCTACACCTTC	CASSGGTEIYGYTF
TRBV19	TRBJ1-5	.	.	TGTGCCACTACCCCATCGGGGGGTTATCAGCCCCAGCATTTT	CATTPSGGYQPQHF
TRBV16	TRBJ2-1	.	.	TGTGCCAGCAGCCAATCTTCGGGGGGCGCCTACAATGAGCAGTTCTTC	CASSQSSGGAYNEQFF
TRBV24-1	TRBJ1-2	.	.	TGTGCCACAGATGACAGACACTATGGCTACACCTTC	CATDDRHYGYTF
TRBV4-3	TRBJ2-1	.	.	TGCGCCAGCAGCCAAGAAATGAGCAGCGAAGAGCAGTTCTTC	CASSQEMSSEEQFF
TRBV9	TRBJ1-6	.	TRBD1	TGTGCCAGCAGCGCAGCGGGACAGGGAAATTCACCCCTCCACTTT	CASSAAGQGNSPLHF
TRBV19	TRBJ2-2	.	TRBD2	TGTGCCAGCGGGAGAGGCCTAGCGGGGGGGTTCGCGAACACCGGGGAGCTGTTTTTT	CASGRGLAGGFANTGELFF
TRBV10-3	TRBJ2-3	.	TRBD2	TGTGCCATCAGCGGTGGCAGGACTAGCTACACAGATACGCAGTATTTT	CAISGGRTSYTDTQYF
TRBV6-1	TRBJ2-1	.	.	TGTGCCAGCAGTGAGGGGCTCTCCTACAATGAGCAGTTCTTC	CASSEGLSYNEQFF
TRBV6-5	TRBJ1-6	once	TRBD1	TGTGCCAGCAGTTTAAGCTCGGACAGGGGGCTCTCACCCCTCCACTTT	CASSLSSDRGLSPLHF
TRBV6-5	TRBJ2-7	.	.	TGTGCCAGCAGTTATTTTTGGGGGCAGGGTCGCGAGCAGTACTTC	CASSYFWGQGREQYF
TRBV4-1	TRBJ2-3	.	.	TGCGCCAGCAGCCAAGAGACGGGAAAGGCAGATACGCAGTATTTT	CASSQETGKADTQYF
TRBV6-2/TRBV6-3	TRBJ1-3	.	.	TGTGCCAGCAGTTATGGACTCGCGAGCGGAAACACCATATATTTT	CASSYGLASGNTIYF
TRBV13	TRBJ1-5	.	.	TGTGCCAGCAGCGCAGGGCCCAATCAGCCCCAGCATTTT	CASSAGPNQPQHF
TRBV15	TRBJ1-2	.	.	TGTGCCACCAGCAGAGATGCGGCGGCGGGGGCGAGTGGCTACACCTTC	CATSRDAAAGASGYTF
TRBV5-5	TRBJ2-7	once	.	TGTGCCAGCAGCTTGCTGAGCAACTACGAGCAGTACTTC	CASSLLSNYEQYF
TRBV9	TRBJ1-3	.	.	TGTGCCAGCAGCGTAGATTCGGGTTTAGGAAACACCATATATTTT	CASSVDSGLGNTIYF
TRBV25-1	TRBJ1-2	.	.	TGTGCCAGCAGTGTACTCTCAAACTATGGCTACACCTTC	CASSVLSNYGYTF
TRBV30	TRBJ1-1	.	TRBD1	TGTGCCTGGAGTATACTCAGGGGGTCGGCCACTGAAGCTTTCTTT	CAWSILRGSATEAFF
TRBV7-2	TRBJ1-2	few	TRBD1	TGTGCCAGCAGCTCTGGACAGGGAAGCTATGGCTACACCTTC	CASSSGQGSYGYTF
TRBV30	TRBJ2-5	.	.	TGTGCCTGGGACCTGCATCGAGGAGGCGAGACCCAGTACTTC	CAWDLHRGGETQYF
TRBV5-4	TRBJ2-3	.	.	TGTGCCAGCAGCTCGGGTCAGACTAGCACAGATACGCAGTATTTT	CASSSGQTSTDTQYF
TRBV5-4	TRBJ1-6	.	TRBD1	TGTGCCAGCAGCTTGGTTGGGGACAGGAATTCACCCCTCCACTTT	CASSLVGDRNSPLHF
TRBV20-1	TRBJ2-3	.	TRBD2	TGCAGTGCTAGTTCTAGCGGGGGACCTAGCACAGATACGCAGTATTTT	CSASSSGGPSTDTQYF
TRBV3-1/TRBV3-2	TRBJ1-1	.	TRBD1	TGTGCCAGCAGCCAAGATCTAGGGACAGGGGGCGCGGCTTTCTTT	CASSQDLGTGGAAFF
TRBV4-2	TRBJ1-6	.	TRBD1	TGTGCCAGCAGCCAAGATCCCAGGGGGCGCATCTATAATTCACCCCTCCACTTT	CASSQDPRGRIYNSPLHF
TRBV4-3	TRBJ2-7	.	TRBD1	TGCGCCAGCAGCCAATACAGGGGGCTGGGGTCGGGTGAGCAGTACTTC	CASSQYRGLGSGEQYF
TRBV3-1/TRBV3-2	TRBJ2-5	.	.	TGTGCCAGCAGCCCAGGGGTTGGCCAGTACTTC	CASSPGVGQYF
TRBV5-4	TRBJ1-1	.	.	TGTGCCAGCAGCTTTGTGGTCGCGTCCGAAGCTTTCTTT	CASSFVVASEAFF
TRBV30	TRBJ2-5	.	TRBD1	TGTGCCTGGAGCAGAGGACAGGGAGAGACCCAGTACTTC	CAWSRGQGETQYF
TRBV6-5	TRBJ1-3	once	TRBD1	TGTGCCAGCAGTTACCACCAGGGGGCTGGAAACACCATATATTTT	CASSYHQGAGNTIYF
TRBV2	TRBJ1-1	.	.	TGTGCCAGCAGTCAGGGCCCCCCCCGAACTGAAGCTTTCTTT	CASSQGPPRTEAFF
TRBV6-5	TRBJ2-3	.	TRBD1	TGTGCCAGCAGTTACCTTCTGAGGACAGGGGCTGCGCAGTATTTT	CASSYLLRTGAAQYF
TRBV18	TRBJ1-1	.	.	TGTGCCAGCTCACCAAATGGCCATACGTCTACTGAAGCTTTCTTT	CASSPNGHTSTEAFF